Listed here are 3 T cell receptor beta chains from one sample, sequenced in a study of early T cells in non-severe SARS-CoV-2 infection. TCRdb re-derived calls from the 5' RACE reads in MiXCR, one entry per CDR3 protein. The sample includes about 80,000 distinct CDR3 sequences, over 10% of them seen just once. Source material: whole blood. These receptors came from an adult who was a healthcare worker with PCR-confirmed SARS-CoV-2 infection or an uninfected control (not recorded which).

This clonotype was picked up a small number of times. The J gene is TRBJ2-1, the V gene TRBV11-2, with 9 bases fitting TRBD2. CDR3 size: 15 residues. The junction had 10 bases not matched to a gene; V was cut back by 6 bases and J by 7 bases. Germline V CDR1 and CDR2: SGHAT, FQNNGV. CDR3 protein: CASSRVAGATNEQFF. CDR3 in DNA: TGTGCCAGCAGTAGAGTAGCGGGAGCCACGAATGAGCAGTTCTTC.

This clonotype was counted many times. The J gene is TRBJ2-1, the V gene TRBV28; 8 bases align to TRBD2. The germline V gene encodes CDR1 MDHEN and CDR2 SYDVKM. The CDR3 is 13 amino acids. V shed 2 bases and J 6 bases; nucleotides not matched to a gene: 0. The CDR3 reads CASSLAGGNEQFF. CDR3 coding DNA: TGTGCCAGCAGTTTAGCGGGAGGCAATGAGCAGTTCTTC. Looking up the rest from reference TRBV28 and TRBJ2-1 gives the full variable domain: DVKVTQSSRYLVKRTGEKVFLECVQDMDHENMFWYRQDPGLGLRLIYFSYDVKMKEKGDIPEGYSVSREKKERFSLILESASTNQTSMYLCASSLAGGNEQFFGPGTRLTVL.

This chain connects TRBV6-2 or TRBV6-3 to TRBJ2-1; no definite D call. V was trimmed by 4 bases and J by 10 bases, leaving 14 bases between them. The CDR3 contains 13 residues. From germline, CDR1 is MNHEY and CDR2 SVGEGT. CDR3: CASSFRLRLEQFF. The CDR3 nucleotides are TGTGCCAGCAGTTTCAGGCTCCGATTGGAGCAGTTCTTC.